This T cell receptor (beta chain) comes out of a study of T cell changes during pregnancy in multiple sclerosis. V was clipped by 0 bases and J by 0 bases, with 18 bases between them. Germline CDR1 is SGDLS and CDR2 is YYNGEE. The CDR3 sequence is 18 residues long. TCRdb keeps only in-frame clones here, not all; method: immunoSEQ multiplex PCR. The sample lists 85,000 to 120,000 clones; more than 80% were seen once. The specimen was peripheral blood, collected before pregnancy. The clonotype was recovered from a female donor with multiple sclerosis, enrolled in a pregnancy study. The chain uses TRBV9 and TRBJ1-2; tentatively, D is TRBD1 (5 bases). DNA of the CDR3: TGTGCCAGCAGCGTAGTCGGCACAGGTCCACAAGCTAACTATGGCTACACCTTC. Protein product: CASSVVGTGPQANYGYTF.